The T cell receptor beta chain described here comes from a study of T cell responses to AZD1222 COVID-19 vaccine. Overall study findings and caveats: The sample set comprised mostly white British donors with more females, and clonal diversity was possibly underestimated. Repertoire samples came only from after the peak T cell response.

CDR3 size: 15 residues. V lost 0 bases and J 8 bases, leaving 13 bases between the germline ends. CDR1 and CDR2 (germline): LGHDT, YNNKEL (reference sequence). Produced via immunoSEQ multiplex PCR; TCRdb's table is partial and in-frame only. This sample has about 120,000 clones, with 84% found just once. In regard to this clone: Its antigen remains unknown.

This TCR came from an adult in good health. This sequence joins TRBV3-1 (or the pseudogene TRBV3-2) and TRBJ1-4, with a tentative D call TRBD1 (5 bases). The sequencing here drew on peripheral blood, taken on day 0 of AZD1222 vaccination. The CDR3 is CASSQEGGAREKLFF. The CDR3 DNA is TGTGCCAGCAGCCAAGAAGGAGGGGCGAGGGAAAAACTGTTTTTT.